This T cell receptor (beta chain) was captured by sequencing in a study of identical twins. Only a few counts were recorded for this clonotype. Per germline, CDR1 SGDLS and CDR2 YYNGEE. Deletions cut 3 bases from V and 4 bases from J, with 13 bases between. The CDR3 has 14 residues. TCRdb reprocessed the 5' RACE reads with MiXCR, giving one entry per CDR3 protein. The table shows some 710,000 distinct CDR3 sequences, with around 5.7% occurring only once. This sequence was found in a man aged 18 to 35 in good health. The rearrangement uses TRBV9 and TRBJ1-1, with D perhaps TRBD1 (5 bases). The sequencing input was naive T cells sorted from blood. The CDR3 DNA sequence: TGTGCCAGCAGCGGAGGGAGGGGTTCCACTGAAGCTTTCTTT. It is translated as CASSGGRGSTEAFF.